This T cell receptor (beta chain) derives from a study of blood T cell repertoires in COVID-19. Repertoires were generated with immunoSEQ multiplex PCR, while TCRdb's copy carries only in-frame clones and drops some. The sample contains about 150,000 clones, about nine tenths of which appear only once. This clone was counted between two and nine times. This TCR derives from a woman aged 40 to 50 who had been exposed to COVID-19. The sample comprised PBMCs or T cells enriched from blood (not recorded which).

As DNA, the CDR3 is TGCAGTGCTCCCTACTTCTACGAGCAGTACTTC. Amino acid sequence: CSAPYFYEQYF. The chain employs TRBV20-1 and TRBJ2-7; D gene uncertain. V lost 5 bases and J lost 3, with 8 bases in between. This CDR3 contains 11 residues. Germline lookup yields CDR1 DFQATT and CDR2 SNEGSKA (reference sequence).